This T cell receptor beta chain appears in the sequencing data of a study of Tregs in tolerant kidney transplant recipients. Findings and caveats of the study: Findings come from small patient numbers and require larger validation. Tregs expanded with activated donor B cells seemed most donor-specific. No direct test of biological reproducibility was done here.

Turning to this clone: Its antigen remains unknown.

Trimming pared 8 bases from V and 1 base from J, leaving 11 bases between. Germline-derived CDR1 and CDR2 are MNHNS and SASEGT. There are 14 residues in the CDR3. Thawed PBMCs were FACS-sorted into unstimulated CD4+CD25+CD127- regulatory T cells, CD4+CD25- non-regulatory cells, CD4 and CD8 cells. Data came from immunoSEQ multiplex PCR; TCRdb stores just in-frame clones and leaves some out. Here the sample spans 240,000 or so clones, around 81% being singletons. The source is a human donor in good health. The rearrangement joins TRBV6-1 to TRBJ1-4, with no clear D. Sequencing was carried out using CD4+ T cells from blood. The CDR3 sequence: CASQRTGTNEKLFF. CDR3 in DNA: TGTGCCAGCCAAAGGACTGGAACTAATGAAAAACTGTTTTTT.